This T cell receptor (beta chain) was documented in a study of graft-versus-host responses after intestinal transplantation. The overall study: Induction with anti-thymocyte globulin, then tacrolimus and steroids for around three years, was given to all recipients. Study results and limitations: Individuals who had graft-donor T cell macrochimerism had allografts that showed high graft-versus-host to host-versus-graft clonal ratios.

Germline CDR1 SQVTM, CDR2 ANQGSEA. Trimming cost V 2 bases and J 8 bases, with 12 bases left between them. The CDR3 runs 13 residues. A word on this clone: Its antigen is not identified.

The repertoire was sequenced with immunoSEQ multiplex PCR; TCRdb's copy has only in-frame clones and lacks some. The sample lists 50,000 to 55,000 clones, roughly 90% occurring once. The sequencing used unstimulated CD4+ T cells sorted from spleen or lymph node cells, collected before transplant. The source of this sequence is a human donor who was the organ donor for an intestinal transplant. The V and J genes are TRBV29-1 and TRBJ1-4; D might be TRBD1 (6 bases). As DNA, the CDR3 is TGCAGCGTTGAAATACAGGGCAGGGAAAAACTGTTTTTT. Residues: CSVEIQGREKLFF.